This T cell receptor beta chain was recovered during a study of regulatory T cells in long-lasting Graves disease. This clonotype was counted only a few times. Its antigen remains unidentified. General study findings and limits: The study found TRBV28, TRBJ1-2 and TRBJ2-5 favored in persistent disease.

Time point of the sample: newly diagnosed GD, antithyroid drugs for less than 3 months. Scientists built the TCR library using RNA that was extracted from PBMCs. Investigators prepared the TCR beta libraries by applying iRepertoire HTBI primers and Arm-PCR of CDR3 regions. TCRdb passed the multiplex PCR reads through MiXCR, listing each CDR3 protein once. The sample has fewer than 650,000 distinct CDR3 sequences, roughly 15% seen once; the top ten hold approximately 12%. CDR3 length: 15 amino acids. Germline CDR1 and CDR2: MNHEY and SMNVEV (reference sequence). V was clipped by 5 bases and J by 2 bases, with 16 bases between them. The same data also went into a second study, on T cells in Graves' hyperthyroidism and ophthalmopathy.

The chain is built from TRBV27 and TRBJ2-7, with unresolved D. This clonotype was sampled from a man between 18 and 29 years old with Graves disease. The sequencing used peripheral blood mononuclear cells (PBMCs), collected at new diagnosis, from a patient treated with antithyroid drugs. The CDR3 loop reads CASSHQDRNTYEQYF. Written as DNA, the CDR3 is TGTGCCAGCAGTCACCAGGACCGAAATACCTACGAGCAGTACTTC.